Sequencing of this TCR beta chain was carried out in a study of response to subunit inactivated influenza vaccine. Study-wide points: Authors suggested each seasonal flu vaccination may recruit only limited numbers of new T cells.

TCRdb reprocessed the RT-PCR reads with MiXCR, giving one entry per CDR3 protein. Counted here are approximately 170,000 distinct CDR3 sequences, approximately 12% occurring once; the ten biggest clones make up roughly 29%. V lost 0 bases and J 5 bases, leaving 8 bases between the germline ends. Germline values: CDR1 LGHNA, CDR2 YSLEER. This CDR3 is built from 13 residues. This clonotype has more than one count but fewer than ten. Its target is not known. This same sample was also taken into another study, of T cells expressing NK-cell markers. This second report adds: 5'RACE template switching with UMIs produced the TCR beta cDNA. Among the experiments, several used an anti-gamma-delta TCR antibody to restrict sorting to alpha-beta TCR T cells. Also leading the CD3+CD56-NKG2C+ fraction in a handful of donors were these clonotypes.

The chain employs TRBV4-3 and TRBJ2-7; D is possibly TRBD1 (5 bases). The sequence was obtained from a man aged 50 to 60 who received an inactivated influenza vaccine. The material was CD8+ T cells sorted from PBMCs, obtained 11 to 12 days after vaccination. CDR3 residues: CASSQEQADEQYF. The CDR3 nucleotides read TGCGCCAGCAGCCAAGAACAGGCGGACGAGCAGTACTTC.